The 8 T cell receptor beta chains below come from one sample, sequenced in a study of shared T cell receptors in the human thymus. Sequencing was performed with immunoSEQ multiplex PCR; in TCRdb, only in-frame clones are kept and a portion is missing. The sample includes hundreds of thousands of clones, roughly 90% of them seen just once. The same data also contributed to another study, on human thymus T cells.

The sequenced sample consisted of thymocytes. The source of these receptors is a boy under three years old with a congenital heart defect.

CDR3 coding DNA: TGTGCCAGCAGTGATGACGGACTAGCGGGCTACGAGCAGTACTTC. It specifies CASSDDGLAGYEQYF. This chain joins TRBV25-1 and TRBJ2-5, with 11 positions matching TRBD2. The DNA end favors TRBJ2-7, so the J call may be wrong. CDR3 length: 15 residues. Germline-derived CDR1 and CDR2 are MGHDK and SYGVNS.

DNA for the CDR3: TGCGCCAGCAGCCAACTAGCGGGAGGGCCCGGCAATGAGCAGTTCTTC. Translation gives CASSQLAGGPGNEQFF. The gene calls are TRBV4-3 and TRBJ2-1, with 12 nucleotides matching TRBD2. Losses at the gene ends were 2 bases for V and 6 bases for J; bases not matched to a gene: 5. CDR3 length equals 16 residues. Per the germline V gene, CDR1 is LGHNA and CDR2 is YSLEER.

The table lists this clone with a count of one. The chain combines TRBV4-3 with TRBJ2-5; 9 bases are shared with TRBD2. Germline V CDR1 and CDR2: LGHNA, YSLEER. This CDR3 has 16 residues. J was trimmed by 6 bases and V by 2 bases; bases with no gene match: 10. CDR3 residues: CASSQSRLSGGQTQYF. The CDR3 DNA follows: TGCGCCAGCAGCCAATCGCGGCTTAGCGGGGGCCAGACCCAGTACTTC.

This chain links TRBV19 with TRBJ2-5, with 8 positions matching TRBD1. CDR3 length: 16 amino acids. V lost 6 bases, J lost 4 bases, and 13 bases stayed unmatched. CDR1 is LNHDA and CDR2 is SQIVND in the germline V gene (reference sequence). The CDR3 DNA reads as TGTGCCAGTAGACCCCTCCCCGGACAGGGCCCAGAGACCCAGTACTTC. Its protein product is CASRPLPGQGPETQYF.

This clone was picked up a small number of times. The chain combines TRBV7-6 with TRBJ2-7, with 8 bases matching TRBD2. Losses at the gene ends were 3 bases for V and 5 bases for J; bases not matched to a gene: 9. The CDR3 extends over 15 amino acids. Germline V gene data show CDR1 as SGHVS and CDR2 as FNYEAQ. CDR3 sequence reads: CASSFRPGGIDEQYF. The DNA for the CDR3 is TGTGCCAGCAGCTTTCGCCCGGGGGGGATTGACGAGCAGTACTTC.

The chain links TRBV25-1 to TRBJ2-7, with D possibly TRBD2 on 7 matching bases. Germline V gene lookup returns CDR1 MGHDK and CDR2 SYGVNS. Trimming cost V 7 bases and J 0 bases, with 13 bases left between them. The CDR3 loop spans 14 amino acids. The CDR3 coding sequence is TGTGCCAGCAAGGGGGAGGGGACCTCCTACGAGCAGTACTTC. It is translated as CASKGEGTSYEQYF.

This chain joins TRBV19 and TRBJ1-4; 7 nucleotides line up with TRBD1. Germline V CDR1 and CDR2: LNHDA, SQIVND (reference sequence). Losses at the gene ends were 3 bases for V and 4 bases for J; bases not matched to a gene: 5. This CDR3 has 15 amino acids. In nucleotides, the CDR3 is TGTGCCAGTAGTATGGCGGGACAGTATAATGAAAAACTGTTTTTT. Translation: CASSMAGQYNEKLFF.

V gene TRBV7-9 combines with J gene TRBJ2-1, with 7 bases fitting TRBD2. The germline CDR1 and CDR2 sequences are SEHNR and FQNEAQ (reference sequence). The length of the CDR3 is 15 residues. Trimming took 5 bases from V and 0 from J; bases not matched to a gene: 4. CDR3 residues: CASSPRDYSYNEQFF. The CDR3 DNA follows: TGTGCCAGCAGCCCCCGGGACTACTCCTACAATGAGCAGTTCTTC. Variable domain in full (rest from reference TRBV7-9 and TRBJ2-1): DTGVSQNPRHKITKRGQNVTFRCDPISEHNRLYWYRQTLGQGPEFLTYFQNEAQLEKSRLLSDRFSAERPKGSFSTLEIQRTEQGDSAMYLCASSPRDYSYNEQFFGPGTRLTVL.